This T cell receptor beta chain was documented in a study of OX40 agonist ivuxolimab in advanced cancers. At the level of the study: Ivuxolimab, an antibody acting as an agonist of OX40 (CD134), was used to treat patients. Findings and caveats of the study: Part of the nonresponder group also had normalized T-cell clonal expansion that was low.

The table came from immunoSEQ multiplex PCR; TCRdb's copy has only in-frame clones and leaves some out. Among over 20,000 clones, around 85% were seen once, and the ten largest hold 34%. Turning to this clone: The antigen is undetermined.

The sample in question was CD4+ or CD8+ T cells sorted from blood, obtained in a trial of the OX40 agonist ivuxolimab. The receptor comes from an adult with an advanced solid tumor such as melanoma, head and neck, liver or kidney cancer.

CDR3 residues: CASSLMREGVETQYF. The CDR3 DNA reads TGTGCCAGCAGCCTGATGAGGGAGGGGGTGGAGACCCAGTACTTC. This chain uses TRBV11-2 with TRBJ2-5, with D tentatively TRBD2 (7 bases). This CDR3 is 15 amino acids long. Trimming left V 5 bases short and J 5 bases short, with 18 bases between. Germline loops: CDR1 SGHAT, CDR2 FQNNGV. Drawing the rest from reference TRBV11-2 and TRBJ2-5, the complete variable domain is EAGVAQSPRYKIIEKRQSVAFWCNPISGHATLYWYQQILGQGPKLLIQFQNNGVVDDSQLPKDRFSAERLKGVDSTLKIQPAKLEDSAVYLCASSLMREGVETQYFGPGTRLLVL.